Given below is one T cell receptor (beta chain) in context. Its antigen specificity is not known. This may be a read error, as it is one base from a much larger clone. The lymph node samples were taken from the axillary draining lymph nodes of breast cancer patients. TCRdb records Illumina HiSeq 2000 as the sequencer. Multiplex PCR amplification was used to generate the TCR beta chain libraries. High-throughput sequencing was used to analyze the amplified TCR beta chain products. TCRdb took the public reads, trimmed them with fastp at Q25, ran MiXCR for clone calling and kept in-frame beta chains. For every CDR3 protein sequence, its rows merge into one entry that carries the most common genes and DNA. Present in this sample are approximately 90,000 distinct CDR3 sequences, roughly 30% of which were seen just once. 8.1% of the sample lies in the top ten. Based on the germline V gene (reference sequence), the CDR1 and CDR2 sequences are MNHEY and SMNVEV. Relative to germline, V is 4 bases shorter and J is 6 bases shorter, with 15 bases between their ends. The CDR3 contains 15 residues, cysteine and phenylalanine counted. This entry keeps only the CDR3 DNA: 45 bases, framed from base 1.

This entry comes from a study of breast tumors, draining lymph nodes, adjacent tissues (dated by TCRdb to 2016 to 2017). Describing the broader study: The study compared TCR beta repertoires across tumor, adjacent nontumor tissue and axillary lymph nodes from breast cancer patients. The study aimed to assess the relationships and possible T-cell exchange between tumor, surrounding tissue and draining lymph node repertoires in human breast cancer.

Results and caveats for the whole study, not just this receptor: In luminal-like breast cancer, tumor and nontumor tissue repertoires resembled each other significantly more than in basal-like breast cancer. Rather than being directly demonstrated, the conclusion that tumor T cells originate in lymph nodes was presented as consistent with a hypothesis. Tumors showed preferential V and J gene usage, and their T-cell repertoire diversity fell below that of lymph nodes yet above that of nontumor tissue. The data were considered consistent with most tumor T cells being derived from the lymph node and subsequently expanding within tumor tissue.

This clonotype was obtained from a female donor with breast cancer. Some clones in this sample may be carry-over from other donors' samples. The rearrangement combines TRBV27 with TRBJ1-4, with the D gene uncertain. Sequenced input: axillary lymph node tissue. The CDR3 reads CASSSLWSTDEKLFF. The DNA sequence is given as TGTGCCAGCAGTTCGTTGTGGAGTACTGATGAAAAACTGTTTTTT.